Below are 5 T cell receptor beta chains sequenced from a single sample in a study of T cell repertoires in cytomegalovirus infection. TCRdb re-called the reads with MiXCR, one entry per CDR3 protein. The table has around 800,000 distinct CDR3 sequences, roughly 33% seen once. Their antigen targets remain unknown. The sample was cultured CD8+ T cells from PBMCs, taken from culture after CMV antigen stimulation. These receptor sequences come from a human donor in good health (CMV status not recorded). Some clones in this sample may be carry-over from other donors' samples.

This clonotype was counted ten times or more. The V call is TRBV19, the J call TRBJ2-2; D gene unclear. The V and J ends lost 3 bases and 8 bases respectively, with 4 bases between them. This CDR3 spans 11 amino acids. Germline loops: CDR1 LNHDA, CDR2 SQIVND (reference sequence). The CDR3 loop reads CASSILGELFF. The CDR3 nucleotides are TGTGCCAGTAGTATCCTTGGGGAGCTGTTTTTT.

A few counts support this clonotype. This chain uses TRBV19 with TRBJ1-1; 9 bases fit TRBD1. The CDR3 is 15 residues long. The trim removed 4 bases at V and 5 bases at J, leaving 8 bases unmatched. Germline V gene lookup returns CDR1 LNHDA and CDR2 SQIVND (reference sequence). CDR3 residues: CASSRIRDRDTEAFF. The DNA of the CDR3 is TGTGCCAGTAGTAGGATCCGGGACAGGGATACTGAAGCTTTCTTT.

The V call is TRBV5-6, the J call TRBJ2-7, with D tentatively TRBD2 (6 bases). V was clipped by 2 bases and J by 1 base, with 19 bases between them. The V gene's germline CDR1 is SGHDT and CDR2 YYEEEE. The CDR3 consists of 17 residues. The CDR3 DNA is TGTGCCAGCAGCTTAGGAATATTTAGGACTACTTCCTACGAGCAGTACGTC. Amino acids: CASSLGIFRTTSYEQYV.

This chain connects TRBV4-3 to TRBJ2-5, with 12 bases fitting TRBD2. This CDR3 spans 17 amino acids. From germline, CDR1 is LGHNA and CDR2 YSLEER. The V gene end was trimmed by 2 bases and the J gene end by 2 bases; junction bases not matched to a gene: 6. In DNA form, the CDR3 reads TGCGCCAGCAGCCAAACCCTAGCGGGGGGGCTGCAAGAGACCCAGTACTTC. Protein product: CASSQTLAGGLQETQYF.

J is TRBJ2-7 and V is TRBV4-1, with D possibly TRBD1 on 6 matching bases. This CDR3 is 13 amino acids long. Trimming left V 4 bases short and J 7 bases short, with 14 bases between. Germline V gene data show CDR1 as MGHRA and CDR2 as YSYEKL. As DNA, the CDR3 is TGCGCCAGCAGCCTAGGACAGTGGAGAGAGCAGTACTTC. It is translated as CASSLGQWREQYF.